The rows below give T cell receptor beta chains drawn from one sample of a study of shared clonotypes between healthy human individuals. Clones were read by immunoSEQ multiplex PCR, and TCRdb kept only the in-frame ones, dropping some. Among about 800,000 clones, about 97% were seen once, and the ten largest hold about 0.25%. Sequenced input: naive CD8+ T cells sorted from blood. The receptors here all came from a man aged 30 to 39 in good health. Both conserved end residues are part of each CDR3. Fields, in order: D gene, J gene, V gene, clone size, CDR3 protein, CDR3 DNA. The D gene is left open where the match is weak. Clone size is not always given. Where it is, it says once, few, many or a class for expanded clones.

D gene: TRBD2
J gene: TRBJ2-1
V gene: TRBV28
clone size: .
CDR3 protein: CASSSGLAGETRAPYNEQFF
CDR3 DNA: TGTGCCAGCAGTTCCGGACTAGCGGGAGAGACCCGGGCCCCCTACAATGAGCAGTTCTTC

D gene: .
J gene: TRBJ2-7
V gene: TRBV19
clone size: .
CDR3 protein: CASSTTGSGEQYF
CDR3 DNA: TGTGCCAGTAGCACCACAGGGAGCGGCGAGCAGTACTTC

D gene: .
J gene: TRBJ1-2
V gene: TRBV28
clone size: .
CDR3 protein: CASGLRTELYGYTF
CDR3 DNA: TGTGCCAGCGGGCTTAGGACAGAACTCTATGGCTACACCTTC

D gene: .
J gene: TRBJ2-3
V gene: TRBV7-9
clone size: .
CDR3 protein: CASSEYTDTQYF
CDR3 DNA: TGTGCCAGCAGCGAATACACAGATACGCAGTATTTT

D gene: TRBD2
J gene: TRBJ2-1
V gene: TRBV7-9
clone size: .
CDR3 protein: CASSRLAGGRVGEQFF
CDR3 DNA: TGTGCCAGCAGCCGACTAGCGGGGGGCCGAGTTGGTGAGCAGTTCTTC

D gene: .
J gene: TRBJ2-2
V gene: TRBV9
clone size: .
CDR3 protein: CASSVDWGQGTGELFF
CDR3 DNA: TGTGCCAGCAGCGTAGATTGGGGGCAAGGCACCGGGGAGCTGTTTTTT

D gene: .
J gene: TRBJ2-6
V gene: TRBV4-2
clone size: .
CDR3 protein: CASSQDRSSGANVLTF
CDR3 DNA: TGTGCCAGCAGCCAAGACAGGAGCTCTGGGGCCAACGTCCTGACTTTC

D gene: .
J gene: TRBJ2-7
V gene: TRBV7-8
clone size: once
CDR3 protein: CASSRKFSLTSYEQYF
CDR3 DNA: TGTGCCAGCAGCAGAAAGTTTTCTCTGACCTCCTACGAGCAGTACTTC

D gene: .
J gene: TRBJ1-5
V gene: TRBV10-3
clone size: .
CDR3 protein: CAISDGGEPNQPQHF
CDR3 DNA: TGTGCCATCAGTGATGGAGGGGAGCCCAATCAGCCCCAGCATTTT

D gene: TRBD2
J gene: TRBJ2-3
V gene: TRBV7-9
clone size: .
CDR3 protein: CASSSTRLAGKTSTDTQYF
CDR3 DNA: TGTGCCAGCAGCTCTACCAGACTAGCGGGAAAAACTAGCACAGATACGCAGTATTTT

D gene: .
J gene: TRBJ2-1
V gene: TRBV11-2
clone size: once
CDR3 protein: CASSLGRIISYNEQFF
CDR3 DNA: TGTGCCAGCAGCTTAGGACGGATCATCTCCTACAATGAGCAGTTCTTC

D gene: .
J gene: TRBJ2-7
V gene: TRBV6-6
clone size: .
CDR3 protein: CASSYLRSQLSYEQYF
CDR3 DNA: TGTGCCAGCAGTTACTTGAGGAGCCAGCTCTCCTACGAGCAGTACTTC

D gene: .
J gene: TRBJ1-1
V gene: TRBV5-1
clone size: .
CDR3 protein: CASSFGVETEAFF
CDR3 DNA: TGCGCCAGCAGCTTTGGGGTAGAAACTGAAGCTTTCTTT

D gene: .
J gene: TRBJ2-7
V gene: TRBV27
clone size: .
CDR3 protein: CASRKLGREQYF
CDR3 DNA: TGTGCCAGCAGAAAACTAGGTCGCGAGCAGTACTTC

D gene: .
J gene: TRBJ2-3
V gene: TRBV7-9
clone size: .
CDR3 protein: CASSSPEGISTDTQYF
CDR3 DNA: TGTGCCAGCAGCTCCCCGGAGGGCATTTCCACAGATACGCAGTATTTT

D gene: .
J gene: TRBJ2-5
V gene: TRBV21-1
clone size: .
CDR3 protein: CASSPTGGIEETQYF
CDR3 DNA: TGTGCCAGCAGCCCGACAGGGGGAATCGAAGAGACCCAGTACTTC

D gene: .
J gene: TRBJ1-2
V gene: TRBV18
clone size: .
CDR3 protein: CASSEDSNYGYTF
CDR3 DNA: TGTGCCAGCTCAGAGGACAGCAACTATGGCTACACCTTC

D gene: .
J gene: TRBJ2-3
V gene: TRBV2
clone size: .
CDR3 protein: CASRDPGKSDTQYF
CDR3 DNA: TGTGCCAGCAGGGATCCGGGAAAGTCAGATACGCAGTATTTT

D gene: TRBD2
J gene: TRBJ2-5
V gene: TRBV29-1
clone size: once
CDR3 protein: CSVVGTSGLETQYF
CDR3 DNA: TGCAGCGTTGTAGGGACTAGCGGGCTGGAGACCCAGTACTTC

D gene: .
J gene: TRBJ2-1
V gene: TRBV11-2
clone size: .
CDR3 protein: CASSFNRAPEYNEQFF
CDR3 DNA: TGTGCCAGCAGCTTTAACAGGGCGCCAGAGTACAATGAGCAGTTCTTC

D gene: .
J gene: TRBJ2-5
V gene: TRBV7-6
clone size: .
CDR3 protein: CASSLDPGVLIETQYF
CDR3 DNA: TGTGCCAGCAGCTTAGATCCAGGGGTGCTGATAGAGACCCAGTACTTC

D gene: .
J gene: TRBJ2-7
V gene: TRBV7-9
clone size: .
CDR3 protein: CASSLGREQYF
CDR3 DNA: TGTGCCAGCAGCCTCGGAAGAGAGCAGTACTTC

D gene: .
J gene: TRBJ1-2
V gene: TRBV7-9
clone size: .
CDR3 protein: CASSSRGDGYTF
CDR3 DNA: TGTGCCAGCAGCTCCAGGGGTGATGGCTACACCTTC

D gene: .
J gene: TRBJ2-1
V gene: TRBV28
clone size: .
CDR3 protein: CASSRVEGGINEQFF
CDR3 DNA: TGTGCCAGCAGCCGGGTGGAGGGGGGTATCAATGAGCAGTTCTTC

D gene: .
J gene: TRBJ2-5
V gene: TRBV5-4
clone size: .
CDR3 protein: CASSLGGQRETQYF
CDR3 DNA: TGTGCCAGCAGCTTGGGGGGCCAGAGGGAGACCCAGTACTTC

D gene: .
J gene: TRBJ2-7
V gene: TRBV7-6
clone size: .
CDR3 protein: CASSFLGSVYEQYF
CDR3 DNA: TGTGCCAGCAGCTTCCTCGGAAGTGTGTACGAGCAGTACTTC

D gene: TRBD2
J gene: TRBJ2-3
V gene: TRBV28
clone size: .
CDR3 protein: CASSFTGLAGGWASTDTQYF
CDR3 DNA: TGTGCCAGCAGTTTTACCGGACTAGCGGGAGGGTGGGCAAGCACAGATACGCAGTATTTT

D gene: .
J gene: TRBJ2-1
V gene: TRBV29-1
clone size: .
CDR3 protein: CSVDAVHTPRGSSYNEQFF
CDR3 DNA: TGCAGCGTTGATGCTGTTCATACACCACGGGGGAGCTCCTACAATGAGCAGTTCTTC

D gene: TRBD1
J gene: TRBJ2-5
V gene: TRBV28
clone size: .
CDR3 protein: CASSSAVIRTGDETQYF
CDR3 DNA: TGTGCCAGCAGTTCCGCCGTTATCAGGACAGGGGACGAGACCCAGTACTTC